Below are 32 T cell receptor beta chains sequenced from a single sample in a study of blood T cell repertoires in COVID-19. This table comes from immunoSEQ multiplex PCR, and its TCRdb copy is limited to in-frame clones, with some not included. The sample lists about 270,000 clones, 85% occurring once. The sample comprised peripheral blood. These receptors originate from a woman aged 50 to 60 with active or convalescent COVID-19.

This clone showed up just once. V and J are TRBV19 and TRBJ1-5; D is undetermined. The CDR3 extends over 13 amino acids. Trimming stripped 3 bases from V and 7 bases from J, with 10 bases between. CDR1 is LNHDA and CDR2 is SQIVND in the germline V gene (reference sequence). This CDR3 is CASSIEDRQPQHF. CDR3 in DNA: TGTGCCAGTAGTATCGAGGATCGACAGCCCCAGCATTTT.

The rearrangement uses TRBV5-1 and TRBJ2-6; D uncertain. Germline values: CDR1 SGHRS, CDR2 YFSETQ. V was cut by 4 bases and J by 1 base, with 21 bases left in between. The CDR3 covers 19 residues. This CDR3 is CASSQWATDGTSGANVLTF. The CDR3, as DNA: TGCGCCAGCAGCCAGTGGGCGACGGATGGCACATCTGGGGCCAACGTCCTGACTTTC.

The rearrangement joins TRBV28 to TRBJ1-6; D call uncertain. The CDR3 spans 16 residues. Germline-derived CDR1 and CDR2 are MDHEN and SYDVKM. The germline V and J ends were trimmed by 7 bases and 6 bases, with 19 bases remaining between them. CDR3 coding DNA: TGTGCCAGCAAAGTTAGCGCGGGATCGCGTAATTCACCCCTCCACTTT. Translated: CASKVSAGSRNSPLHF.

V usage is TRBV9 and J usage is TRBJ2-1; 12 nucleotides agree with TRBD2. This CDR3 is built from 15 residues. Germline V gene lookup returns CDR1 SGDLS and CDR2 YYNGEE. V dropped 3 bases and J dropped 4; count of bases not matched to a gene: 2. The chain's CDR3 is CASSGGLAGYNEQFF. CDR3 coding DNA: TGTGCCAGCAGCGGGGGACTAGCGGGTTACAATGAGCAGTTCTTC.

This clone was observed a handful of times. J is TRBJ1-2 and V is TRBV5-1, with a tentative D call TRBD1 (5 bases). Deletions cut 4 bases from V and 4 bases from J, with 11 bases between. Germline CDR1 SGHRS, CDR2 YFSETQ. The length of the CDR3 is 13 residues. As DNA, the CDR3 is TGCGCCAGCAGCGCCGACAGAACCTATGGCTACACCTTC. Translated, it gives CASSADRTYGYTF.

The chain employs TRBV6-4 and TRBJ2-2; 8 bases are a match to TRBD2. J gave up 7 bases and V 2 bases, and 6 bases lay outside the gene matches. Germline V lookup: CDR1 MRHNA, CDR2 SNTAGT. This CDR3 has 15 residues. This CDR3 is CASSDTWTSHGELFF. CDR3 bases: TGTGCCAGCAGTGACACTTGGACTAGCCACGGGGAGCTGTTTTTT.

The chain has TRBV6-5 and TRBJ2-5, with D possibly being TRBD1 (5 bases). Germline lookup yields CDR1 MNHEY and CDR2 SVGAGI. This CDR3 is built from 12 residues. V lost 7 bases and J 6 bases, leaving 12 bases between the germline ends. CDR3 sequence (DNA): TGTGCCAGCAAGCCCGACAGTCAGACCCAGTACTTC. This codes for CASKPDSQTQYF.

The V call is TRBV5-6, the J call TRBJ2-7, with 10 bases matching TRBD1. Germline CDR1 and CDR2: SGHDT and YYEEEE. The CDR3 sequence is 13 residues long. Unmatched junction bases numbered 4, after V lost 4 bases and J lost 6 bases. CDR3 residues: CASSGTGETEQYF. The CDR3 DNA is TGTGCCAGCAGCGGGACAGGGGAGACCGAGCAGTACTTC. Complete variable domain (other parts from reference TRBV5-6 and TRBJ2-7): DAGVTQSPTHLIKTRGQQVTLRCSPKSGHDTVSWYQQALGQGPQFIFQYYEEEERQRGNFPDRFSGHQFPNYSSELNVNALLLGDSALYLCASSGTGETEQYFGPGTRLTVT.

This clone was picked up one time. The chain links TRBV11-3 to TRBJ2-1, with 10 bases fitting TRBD2. J was trimmed by 1 base and V by 1 base; bases with no gene match: 7. Germline CDR1 and CDR2: SGHNT and YENEEA. The CDR3 consists of 18 residues. The CDR3 is CASSLGPGLASSYNEQFF. The CDR3 nucleotides are TGTGCCAGCAGCTTAGGACCGGGACTAGCGTCATCCTACAATGAGCAGTTCTTC.

This chain uses TRBV5-1 with TRBJ2-1; D not resolved. Trimming took off 4 bases at V and 5 bases at J, with 4 bases between the two ends. This CDR3 comprises 11 residues. Germline CDR1 SGHRS, CDR2 YFSETQ. The CDR3 DNA is TGCGCCAGCAGCCAAAACAATGAGCAGTTCTTC. Translated: CASSQNNEQFF.

In this sample, this clone turned up once. The J gene is TRBJ1-2, the V gene TRBV6-5; tentatively, D is TRBD1 (6 bases). V was cut by 2 bases and J by 7 bases, with 14 bases left in between. Germline V gives CDR1 MNHEY, CDR2 SVGAGI. This CDR3 is built from 14 residues. CDR3 coding DNA: TGTGCCAGCAGTTACGCGGGGGGGGGCTCTGGCTACACCTTC. The encoded protein is CASSYAGGGSGYTF.

V and J are TRBV29-1 and TRBJ1-1; D remains unclear. Germline CDR1 SQVTM, CDR2 ANQGSEA. With 3 bases removed from V and 1 base from J, the gap between germline ends came to 18 bases. There are 16 residues in the CDR3. CDR3 in amino acids: CSVEDLPGRSNTEAFF. The DNA of the CDR3 is TGCAGCGTTGAGGACCTCCCTGGGAGATCGAACACTGAAGCTTTCTTT.

V gene TRBV27 combines with J gene TRBJ2-3; D unresolved. The CDR3 runs to 14 residues. Germline lookup yields CDR1 MNHEY and CDR2 SMNVEV (reference sequence). The ends were cut back, 2 bases at V and 4 bases at J, with 10 bases in the middle. CDR3 region: CASSLAVFPDTQYF. The DNA for the CDR3 is TGTGCCAGCAGTTTAGCAGTATTCCCAGATACGCAGTATTTT.

This chain links TRBV4-1 with TRBJ2-1; tentatively, D is TRBD2 (5 bases). This CDR3 is built from 18 residues. V was trimmed by 1 base and J by 2 bases, leaving 18 bases between them. Germline CDR1 reads MGHRA; CDR2 reads YSYEKL. In DNA form, the CDR3 reads TGCGCCAGCAGCCAAGCCAATGGGGTCCAGCGGCCCTACAATGAGCAGTTCTTC. Translation: CASSQANGVQRPYNEQFF.

This chain uses TRBV5-6 with TRBJ2-5; 11 bases line up with TRBD2. V lost 3 bases and J lost 4; bases outside the gene matches: 8. The CDR3 consists of 16 residues. Looked up from germline, CDR1 is SGHDT and CDR2 is YYEEEE. The CDR3 sequence: CASSSGTSGWGETQYF. DNA for the CDR3: TGTGCCAGCAGCTCCGGGACTAGCGGTTGGGGAGAGACCCAGTACTTC.

This rearrangement joins TRBV4-2 to TRBJ2-7, with D possibly TRBD1 on 6 matching bases. CDR3 length: 16 residues. From germline, CDR1 is LGHNA and CDR2 YNFKEQ. V shed 5 bases and J shed 0 bases, with 17 bases lying between them. The CDR3 spells CASSIRGTRSSYEQYF. The CDR3 coding sequence is TGTGCCAGCAGCATACGAGGGACAAGAAGCTCCTACGAGCAGTACTTC.

CDR3 sequence reads: CSARGDRADEQYF. DNA of the CDR3: TGCAGCGCCCGGGGGGACAGGGCGGACGAGCAGTACTTC. The rearrangement joins TRBV29-1 to TRBJ2-7; 9 nucleotides line up with TRBD1. The ends lost 7 bases at V and 5 bases at J; junction bases unmatched: 9. Germline CDR1 reads SQVTM; CDR2 reads ANQGSEA. The CDR3 runs to 13 residues.

The CDR3 nucleotides read TGTGCCAGTAGTATAGTAACAGATACGAACACCGGGGAGCTGTTTTTT. It is translated as CASSIVTDTNTGELFF. The chain couples TRBV19 to TRBJ2-2, with D unclear. Germline V lookup: CDR1 LNHDA, CDR2 SQIVND (reference sequence). V was trimmed by 1 base and J by 0 bases, leaving 9 bases between them. The CDR3 totals 16 residues.

This clone turned up a few times. The rearrangement links TRBV5-4 to TRBJ2-1, with D perhaps matching TRBD2 (6 bases). This CDR3 has 13 amino acids. CDR1 and CDR2 (germline): SGHNT, YYREEE (reference sequence). Deletions cut 3 bases from V and 4 bases from J, with 8 bases between. CDR3 residues: CASSSTSYNEQFF. CDR3 nucleotide sequence: TGTGCCAGCAGCTCGACTAGTTACAATGAGCAGTTCTTC.

The genes are TRBV5-4 and TRBJ1-1, with D unclear. This CDR3 contains 13 residues. Germline values: CDR1 SGHNT, CDR2 YYREEE (reference sequence). V was clipped by 0 bases and J by 0 bases, with 3 bases between them. For the CDR3, the DNA is TGTGCCAGCAGCTTGGTTATGAACACTGAAGCTTTCTTT. Amino acid sequence: CASSLVMNTEAFF.

The table lists this clone with many counts. This chain links TRBV11-2 with TRBJ2-7, with TRBD2 matching 11 bases. The CDR3 has 16 amino acids. V dropped 5 bases and J dropped 6; count of bases not matched to a gene: 12. Germline V gene data show CDR1 as SGHAT and CDR2 as FQNNGV. The CDR3 bases are TGTGCCAGCAGCCTAAGACTAGCGGGAACCGGTGGCGAGCAGTACTTC. The encoded protein is CASSLRLAGTGGEQYF.

This chain joins TRBV19 and TRBJ2-7; the D gene is possibly TRBD2 (6 bases). This CDR3 comprises 14 residues. The V end lost 7 bases, the J end lost 0 bases, and 13 bases lay between the germline ends. The germline gives CDR1 LNHDA, CDR2 SQIVND (reference sequence). The CDR3 nucleotides read TGTGCCAGTAATCGGGAGATAACCTCCTACGAGCAGTACTTC. Amino acids: CASNREITSYEQYF.

The CDR3 sequence is CASSPGLAGATGELFF. Here the CDR3 DNA reads TGTGCCAGCAGCCCAGGACTAGCGGGAGCCACCGGGGAGCTGTTTTTT. The chain couples TRBV11-3 to TRBJ2-2, with 13 bases matching TRBD2. CDR1 and CDR2 from the germline V gene are SGHNT and YENEEA. The V and J ends lost 5 bases and 4 bases, in that order; junction bases with no gene match: 4. This CDR3 region has 16 residues.

J is TRBJ1-6 and V is TRBV3-1 (or the pseudogene TRBV3-2); no reliable D call. Trimming took 1 base from V and 7 from J, leaving 11 bases between them. Germline V lookup: CDR1 LGHDT, CDR2 YNNKEL (reference sequence). CDR3 length: 15 amino acids. CDR3 coding DNA: TGTGCCAGCAGCCAAGCCGCCAGTCCCAATTCACCCCTCCACTTT. Its protein product is CASSQAASPNSPLHF.

This chain links TRBV7-9 with TRBJ1-2, with D perhaps TRBD1 (6 bases). This CDR3 comprises 15 residues. V was trimmed by 2 bases and J by 0 bases, leaving 10 bases between them. CDR1 is SEHNR, CDR2 FQNEAQ, per germline (reference sequence). CDR3: CASSLSTGANYGYTF. CDR3 nucleotide sequence: TGTGCCAGCAGCTTATCGACAGGAGCTAACTATGGCTACACCTTC.

The rearrangement joins TRBV29-1 to TRBJ2-7; 11 nucleotides align to TRBD2. The V segment lost 4 bases and the J segment 2 bases; nucleotides outside the gene matches: 4. The CDR3 covers 14 residues. Germline V gene data show CDR1 as SQVTM and CDR2 as ANQGSEA. CDR3 protein: CSVALAGGPYEQYF. The CDR3 DNA reads TGCAGCGTTGCCCTAGCGGGAGGTCCCTACGAGCAGTACTTC.

The rearrangement uses TRBV29-1 and TRBJ1-1; TRBD1 matches 7 bases. The length of the CDR3 is 13 residues. After removal of 7 bases from V and 0 bases from J, the junction contained 5 bases not matched to a gene. Germline CDR1 reads SQVTM; CDR2 reads ANQGSEA. CDR3 sequence: CSGGQKMNTEAFF. Here the CDR3 DNA reads TGCAGCGGGGGACAGAAGATGAACACTGAAGCTTTCTTT.

V usage is TRBV7-2 and J usage is TRBJ2-2; D uncertain. This CDR3 is 16 amino acids long. With 3 bases removed from V and 6 bases from J, the gap between germline ends came to 17 bases. Germline CDR1 reads SGHTA; CDR2 reads FQGNSA. CDR3 protein: CASSLNPVAAAGELFF. CDR3 in DNA: TGTGCCAGCAGCTTGAACCCCGTCGCGGCGGCCGGGGAGCTGTTTTTT.

The rearrangement uses TRBV3-1 (or the pseudogene TRBV3-2) and TRBJ2-1; TRBD1 aligns across 7 bases. V was clipped by 4 bases and J by 8 bases; unmatched bases: 17. The CDR3 contains 17 residues. Germline CDR1 LGHDT, CDR2 YNNKEL (reference sequence). DNA of the CDR3: TGTGCCAGCAGCCGCCGACTACAGGGGTGGGTTGTCGATGAGCAGTTCTTC. It translates to CASSRRLQGWVVDEQFF.

This clone was seen once. The V gene is TRBV30, the J gene TRBJ2-1; TRBD2 matches at 12 bases. V shed 0 bases, J shed 9 bases, and the junction held 6 bases outside the gene matches. The germline CDR1 and CDR2 sequences are GTSNPN and SVGIG (reference sequence). The CDR3 has 15 amino acids. The CDR3 nucleotides are TGTGCCTGGAGTGTGGGGATGGGACTAGCGGGTGAGCAGTTCTTC. Protein: CAWSVGMGLAGEQFF.

This clone was seen a handful of times. This chain uses TRBV6-5 with TRBJ1-2, with TRBD1 matching over 9 bases. This CDR3 is built from 14 residues. The J segment lost 5 bases and the V segment lost 5 bases, leaving 6 bases of the junction unmatched. CDR1 is MNHEY and CDR2 is SVGAGI in the germline V gene. The CDR3: CASSRGDRDYGYTF. The CDR3 bases are TGTGCCAGCAGTCGGGGGGACAGGGATTATGGCTACACCTTC.

The chain recombines TRBV7-8 with TRBJ1-6, with TRBD1 matching 10 bases. CDR3 size: 14 residues. Losses at the gene ends were 1 base for V and 9 bases for J; bases not matched to a gene: 0. The V gene's germline CDR1 is SGHVS and CDR2 FQNEAQ. The CDR3 region has the DNA TGTGCCAGCAGCTTAGGGACAGGGGGTTCACCCCTCCACTTT. As protein: CASSLGTGGSPLHF.